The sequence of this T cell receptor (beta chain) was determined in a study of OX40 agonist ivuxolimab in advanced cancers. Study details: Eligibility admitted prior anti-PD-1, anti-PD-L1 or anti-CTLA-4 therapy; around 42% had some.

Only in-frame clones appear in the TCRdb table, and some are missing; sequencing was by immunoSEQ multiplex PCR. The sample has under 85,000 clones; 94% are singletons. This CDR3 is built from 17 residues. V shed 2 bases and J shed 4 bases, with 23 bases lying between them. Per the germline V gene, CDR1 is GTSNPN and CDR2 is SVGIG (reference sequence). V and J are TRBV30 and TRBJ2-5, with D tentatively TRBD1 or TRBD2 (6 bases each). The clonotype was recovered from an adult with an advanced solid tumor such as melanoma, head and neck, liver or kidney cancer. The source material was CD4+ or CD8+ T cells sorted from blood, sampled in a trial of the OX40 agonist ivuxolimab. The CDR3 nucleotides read TGTGCCTGGAGTTCCCGCGGGGACATTCCAGAAGGAGAGACCCAGTACTTC. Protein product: CAWSSRGDIPEGETQYF.